A single sample gave rise to the 19 T cell receptor beta chains below, sequenced in a study of chemoradiotherapy in HPV16-positive cancers. Here immunoSEQ multiplex PCR was the method, and the copy in TCRdb shows in-frame clones only, minus some. The sample holds about 8,900 clones, about 85% seen once. Specimen: tumor tissue, collected from a patient who underwent chemoradiotherapy. All receptors derive from a human donor with HPV-associated anogenital cancer.

This clone was seen more than once but under ten times. The chain has TRBV5-1 and TRBJ1-1; D is undetermined. Germline V CDR1 and CDR2: SGHRS, YFSETQ. Trimming left V 0 bases short and J 3 bases short, with 15 bases between. CDR3 length: 16 amino acids. In DNA form, the CDR3 reads TGCGCCAGCAGCTTGGGTGGGCTGGAGGGATACACTGAAGCTTTCTTT. Translation gives CASSLGGLEGYTEAFF.

The gene calls are TRBV4-1 and TRBJ1-4; 10 nucleotides agree with TRBD1. The germline CDR1 and CDR2 sequences are MGHRA and YSYEKL. The CDR3 is made up of 15 amino acids. V shed 8 bases, J shed 7 bases, and the junction held 10 bases outside the gene matches. The chain's CDR3 is CASSRRTGGVEKLFF. CDR3 nucleotide sequence: TGCGCCAGCTCGCGCCGGACAGGGGGGGTTGAAAAACTGTTTTTT.

V and J are TRBV7-2 and TRBJ2-5; no clear D gene. Germline CDR1 reads SGHTA; CDR2 reads FQGNSA. V lost 1 base and J lost 2, with 8 bases in between. The CDR3 contains 14 residues. CDR3 sequence reads: CASSLGPRQETQYF. The CDR3 DNA follows: TGTGCCAGCAGCTTAGGTCCCAGGCAAGAGACCCAGTACTTC.

This clone was seen a single time. V is TRBV11-3 and J is TRBJ2-1, with 7 bases that match TRBD2. Trimming at V came to 3 bases and at J to 7 bases, leaving 9 bases not matched to a gene. Per germline, CDR1 SGHNT and CDR2 YENEEA. The CDR3 totals 15 residues. Here the CDR3 reads CASSLGGGRKNEQFF. As DNA, the CDR3 is TGTGCCAGCAGCTTGGGGGGGGGACGGAAGAATGAGCAGTTCTTC.

The gene calls are TRBV2 and TRBJ2-5; a possible D gene is TRBD2 (5 bases). The CDR3 extends over 14 amino acids. Germline V gene lookup returns CDR1 SNHLY and CDR2 FYNNEI. Between the trimmed V and J ends, which lost 5 bases and 4 bases, there was a span of 14 bases. The CDR3, as DNA: TGTGCCAGCAGTTGGGGAGACCTGGGAGAGACCCAGTACTTC. Its translation is CASSWGDLGETQYF.

V and J are TRBV19 and TRBJ2-5; no reliable D call. The end of the DNA fits TRBJ2-7 better, so the J call may be wrong. The V gene's germline CDR1 is LNHDA and CDR2 SQIVND (reference sequence). The CDR3 is 13 residues long. The CDR3 reads CATRYKGSYEQYF. The CDR3 DNA is TGTGCCACCCGTTACAAGGGTTCCTACGAGCAGTACTTC.

The gene calls are TRBV5-5 and TRBJ1-3; D call uncertain. The V end lost 3 bases, the J end lost 3 bases, and 7 bases lay between the germline ends. CDR1 and CDR2 from the germline V gene are SGHKS and YYEKEE (reference sequence). The CDR3 contains 13 residues. The CDR3 DNA reads as TGTGCCAGCAGCTCCCAGTTTGGAAACACCATATATTTT. This encodes CASSSQFGNTIYF.

The rearrangement uses TRBV7-9 and TRBJ1-2; TRBD1 might be the D (6 bases). From germline, CDR1 is SEHNR and CDR2 FQNEAQ (reference sequence). V lost 4 bases and J lost 2, with 14 bases in between. The CDR3 is made up of 15 amino acids. CDR3 DNA sequence: TGTGCCAGCAGCTCCGGACAGCCCTTAAACTATGGCTACACCTTC. Its translation is CASSSGQPLNYGYTF. The full variable domain, its missing parts supplied by reference TRBV7-9 and TRBJ1-2, is DTGVSQNPRHKITKRGQNVTFRCDPISEHNRLYWYRQTLGQGPEFLTYFQNEAQLEKSRLLSDRFSAERPKGSFSTLEIQRTEQGDSAMYLCASSSGQPLNYGYTFGSGTRLTVV.

This clone was seen a handful of times. The V and J genes are TRBV10-1 and TRBJ2-1; the D gene is possibly TRBD1 (5 bases). Germline V CDR1 and CDR2: WNHNN, SYGVQD (reference sequence). Trimming took off 6 bases at V and 3 bases at J, with 9 bases between the two ends. This CDR3 has 13 amino acids. CDR3 amino acids: CASSQGVYNEQFF. The CDR3 region has the DNA TGCGCCAGCAGCCAGGGCGTCTACAATGAGCAGTTCTTC.

This clone occurred a few times. The rearrangement uses TRBV29-1 and TRBJ2-2; 8 bases are a match to TRBD1. The V and J ends lost 6 bases and 6 bases, in that order; junction bases with no gene match: 6. From germline, CDR1 is SQVTM and CDR2 ANQGSEA. This CDR3 has 13 residues. The CDR3 sequence: CSVRGQGAGELFF. The CDR3 DNA sequence: TGCAGCGTACGCGGACAGGGTGCCGGGGAGCTGTTTTTT.

CDR3 bases: TGTGCCAGTAGATTACAGGGGGCTTCAACTGAAGCTTTCTTT. This sequence encodes CASRLQGASTEAFF. The chain carries TRBV19 and TRBJ1-1; 9 bases map to TRBD1. Trimming took 6 bases from V and 5 from J; bases not matched to a gene: 7. Germline assignment: CDR1 LNHDA and CDR2 SQIVND (reference sequence). This CDR3 comprises 14 residues.

V and J are TRBV5-5 and TRBJ1-5; D not certain. Germline CDR1 SGHKS, CDR2 YYEKEE (reference sequence). The CDR3 spans 15 residues. V was shortened by 4 bases and J by 2 bases, with 13 bases between the two germline ends. The CDR3 DNA sequence: TGTGCCAGCAGCCAAGGAGCTGGACGCAATCAGCCCCAGCATTTT. Translated: CASSQGAGRNQPQHF.

V usage is TRBV14 and J usage is TRBJ2-3; the D gene is possibly TRBD2 (5 bases). Trimming pared 2 bases from V and 6 bases from J, leaving 12 bases between. Germline loops: CDR1 SGHDN, CDR2 FVKESK. The CDR3 sequence is 14 residues long. The CDR3 here is CASSQPSEEDTQYF. CDR3 sequence (DNA): TGTGCCAGCAGCCAACCCTCGGAGGAGGATACGCAGTATTTT.

V is TRBV19 and J is TRBJ2-5; D uncertain. The V gene's germline CDR1 is LNHDA and CDR2 SQIVND (reference sequence). Between the trimmed V and J ends, which lost 1 base and 0 bases, there was a span of 6 bases. CDR3 length: 14 amino acids. The CDR3 spells CASSIARYQETQYF. As DNA, the CDR3 is TGTGCCAGTAGTATAGCCCGATACCAAGAGACCCAGTACTTC.

This chain uses TRBV28 with TRBJ2-7; 9 bases map to TRBD1. V dropped 8 bases and J dropped 3; count of bases not matched to a gene: 2. This CDR3 is 12 amino acids long. Germline V gene lookup returns CDR1 MDHEN and CDR2 SYDVKM. CDR3 loop: CASATGGYEQYF. CDR3 nucleotide sequence: TGTGCCAGCGCGACAGGGGGCTACGAGCAGTACTTC.

Details on this clone: The same CDR3 also results from other DNA sequences found in this sample. The rearrangement links TRBV18 to TRBJ2-3, with D unclear. The germline CDR1 and CDR2 sequences are KGHSH and LQKENI. V dropped 6 bases and J dropped 0 bases, with 4 bases sitting between them. The CDR3 runs to 12 residues. In DNA, the CDR3 is TGTGCCAGCTCTCCTAGCACAGATACGCAGTATTTT. Encoded protein: CASSPSTDTQYF. The complete variable domain, with remaining parts taken from reference TRBV18 and TRBJ2-3, reads NAGVMQNPRHLVRRRGQEARLRCSPMKGHSHVYWYRQLPEEGLKFMVYLQKENIIDESGMPKERFSAEFPKEGPSILRIQQVVRGDSAAYFCASSPSTDTQYFGPGTRLTVL.

The chain uses TRBV7-2 and TRBJ2-5; D unresolved. The CDR3 sequence is 15 residues long. Germline lookup yields CDR1 SGHTA and CDR2 FQGNSA. Trimming took off 5 bases at V and 2 bases at J, with 15 bases between the two ends. This CDR3 reads CASSLTASKQETQYF. CDR3 in DNA: TGTGCCAGCAGCCTCACGGCCAGTAAGCAAGAGACCCAGTACTTC.

The rearrangement links TRBV2 to TRBJ2-5, with a tentative D call TRBD1 (6 bases). The CDR3 runs to 14 residues. Trimming stripped 5 bases from V and 3 bases from J, with 13 bases between. Germline V CDR1 and CDR2: SNHLY, FYNNEI. The CDR3 DNA reads as TGTGCCAGCAGTTCGCCCCGGGACAAAGAGACCCAGTACTTC. Residues: CASSSPRDKETQYF.

The V and J genes are TRBV19 and TRBJ1-2; no firm D call. Germline lookup yields CDR1 LNHDA and CDR2 SQIVND (reference sequence). The CDR3 is 14 amino acids. V shed 2 bases and J shed 0 bases, with 7 bases lying between them. The DNA of the CDR3 is TGTGCCAGTAGTATAAGCGGGGCTAACTATGGCTACACCTTC. Translating gives CASSISGANYGYTF.